This T cell receptor (beta chain) was sequenced during a study of OX40 agonist ivuxolimab in advanced cancers. Study overall: With a range of about 20 to 79, age averaged about 58 years, and about 83% were male. Under the entry rules, prior anti-PD-1, anti-PD-L1 or anti-CTLA-4 therapy was allowed, and approximately 40% had some.

The timepoints at which blood was sampled were baseline, cycle 4 day 1, and cycle 7 day 1. Study findings and constraints: Low normalized clonal expansion also occurred in some nonresponding patients.

The assay was immunoSEQ multiplex PCR, and TCRdb's table has in-frame clones only and misses some. This sample has some 73,000 clones; 86% occur once, and the top ten carry nearly 8%. For this clone: Its antigen is not identified.

With 4 bases clipped from V and 6 bases from J, the junction kept 8 bases outside the gene matches. Germline CDR1 reads SGHRS; CDR2 reads YFSETQ. The length of the CDR3 is 14 residues. The chain employs TRBV5-1 and TRBJ1-2; TRBD1 aligns across 8 bases. The sequence came from an adult with an advanced solid tumor such as melanoma, head and neck, liver or kidney cancer. This sample comprised CD4+ or CD8+ T cells sorted from blood, obtained in a trial of the OX40 agonist ivuxolimab. The CDR3 DNA reads TGCGCCAGCAGCCCGACCGGGACAGGCGATGGCTACACCTTC. This gives the protein CASSPTGTGDGYTF.